A selection of T cell receptor beta chains follows, all from one sample in a study of T cell repertoires in cytomegalovirus infection. These receptors lack a known antigen. TCRdb processed the reads anew with MiXCR; each CDR3 protein has one entry. The sample records about 830,000 distinct CDR3 sequences, around a third being singletons. The material was cultured CD8+ T cells from PBMCs, obtained from culture after CMV antigen stimulation. The receptors come from a human donor in good health (CMV status not recorded). Some clones in this sample may be carry-over from other donors' samples. Both conserved end residues are trimmed from each CDR3. Clone size is given for some rows only: seen once, a few or many times, or a class if the clone is expanded.

J gene,V gene,clone size,CDR3 protein
TRBJ1-2,TRBV29-1,NA,SVHDFRYGDSPFGYT
TRBJ2-1,TRBV7-9,many,ASSPLGGSYNEQF
TRBJ1-1,TRBV4-2,few,ASTERGGNTEAF
TRBJ2-3,TRBV7-9,NA,ASSRRGTRSTDTQY
TRBJ2-1,TRBV14,few,ASRPSGVNEQF
TRBJ2-2,TRBV6-1,NA,ASSQRQGARTGELF
TRBJ1-1,TRBV12-3/TRBV12-4,NA,ASKGALPSGLKRGEAF
TRBJ2-3,TRBV5-6,NA,ASIMGLAGRTDTQY
TRBJ2-3,TRBV19,NA,ASSIATGIDTQY
TRBJ1-2,TRBV7-4,few,ASSTDGNYGYT
TRBJ1-1,TRBV12-3/TRBV12-4,NA,ATSDGMNTEAF
TRBJ2-2,TRBV7-9,NA,ASSLKSLVRTGANTQNTGEQF
TRBJ2-1,TRBV27,many,ASSLPGSYNEQF
TRBJ2-5,TRBV2,many,ASREDSGVMETQY
TRBJ1-2,TRBV6-2/TRBV6-3,few,ASGWGSNYGYT
TRBJ2-5,TRBV12-3/TRBV12-4,NA,ASTTGGRDETQY
TRBJ2-1,TRBV7-7,NA,ASSPRAGTGPYNEQF
TRBJ1-1,TRBV4-1,few,ASSQDRFANTEAF
TRBJ1-6,TRBV27,NA,ASSLSGTGHSPLH
TRBJ2-7,TRBV12-3/TRBV12-4,few,ASSWGGVSYEQY
TRBJ2-3,TRBV7-9,few,ASSPWSRSSTDTQY
TRBJ2-5,TRBV7-8,many,ASSALGGQETQY
TRBJ2-3,TRBV19,few,ASSFGPLTASRQY
TRBJ2-7,TRBV4-1,NA,ASSPDLAYEQY
TRBJ1-5,TRBV6-2/TRBV6-3,NA,ASSLGGDGNQPQH
TRBJ2-5,TRBV27,NA,ASSLVTGKETQY
TRBJ2-1,TRBV6-6,NA,ASSPATGRGYNEQF
TRBJ2-5,TRBV6-5,few,ASSYGTNDGETQY
TRBJ2-3,TRBV4-3,NA,ASSQDSETGDTDTQY
TRBJ2-1,TRBV6-2/TRBV6-3,NA,ASSYLVARQSYNEQF
TRBJ1-1,TRBV19,few,ASSIPDGGLNTEAF
TRBJ1-5,TRBV7-9,many,ASSQEGTQPQH
TRBJ2-1,TRBV4-3,many,ASSQELAGVAYNEQF
TRBJ1-6,TRBV5-8,few,ASIRKSSPLH
TRBJ1-5,TRBV27,NA,ASSLGIKGQPQH
TRBJ1-2,TRBV6-2/TRBV6-3,NA,ASTHRGQGLYGYT
TRBJ1-3,TRBV4-2,few,ASSQFLQDRPGNTIY
TRBJ2-1,TRBV2,NA,ASSDPGTYNEQF
TRBJ2-1,TRBV13,NA,VSSLGTGTVKRQF